Below are 10 T cell receptor beta chains sequenced from a single sample in a study of OX40 agonist ivuxolimab in advanced cancers. Using immunoSEQ multiplex PCR, the repertoire was profiled, and TCRdb retains in-frame clones only, with some absent. The data hold approximately 70,000 clones, with roughly four fifths observed a single time. This material consisted of CD4+ or CD8+ T cells sorted from blood, taken in a trial of the OX40 agonist ivuxolimab. All receptors derive from an adult with an advanced solid tumor such as melanoma, head and neck, liver or kidney cancer.

This clone was counted between two and nine times. The chain carries TRBV30 and TRBJ2-1; 8 positions match TRBD1. Losses at the gene ends were 4 bases for V and 7 bases for J; bases not matched to a gene: 6. The germline gives CDR1 GTSNPN, CDR2 SVGIG (reference sequence). The CDR3 is made up of 13 amino acids. CDR3 DNA: TGTGCCTGGACCAGGGGGCTAGGGAATGAGCAGTTCTTC. The encoded protein is CAWTRGLGNEQFF. Variable domain in full (rest from reference TRBV30 and TRBJ2-1): SQTIHQWPATLVQPVGSPLSLECTVEGTSNPNLYWYRQAAGRGLQLLFYSVGIGQISSEVPQNLSASRPQDRQFILSSKKLLLSDSGFYLCAWTRGLGNEQFFGPGTRLTVL.

This rearrangement joins TRBV7-3 to TRBJ2-5; 7 positions match TRBD2. V trimming: 5 bases; J trimming: 2 bases; junction bases outside the gene matches: 5. CDR1 is SGHTA, CDR2 FQGTGA, per germline. The CDR3 runs 14 residues. CDR3 sequence: CASSPSGIQETQYF. The CDR3 coding sequence is TGTGCCAGCAGCCCCAGCGGGATTCAAGAGACCCAGTACTTC.

CDR3 bases: TGTGCCAGCAGTGCTACAGGTGCTCGTTTGAAGTACTTC. Protein sequence: CASSATGARLKYF. This chain links TRBV6-1 with TRBJ2-7; D possibly corresponds to TRBD1 (5 bases). Germline loops: CDR1 MNHNS, CDR2 SASEGT. The CDR3 is 13 amino acids. V dropped 4 bases and J dropped 11 bases, with 18 bases sitting between them.

This chain uses TRBV10-3 with TRBJ1-1; 7 bases line up with TRBD1. J gave up 1 base and V 5 bases, and 10 bases lay outside the gene matches. Per germline, CDR1 ENHRY and CDR2 SYGVKD. This CDR3 has 16 amino acids. The CDR3 protein is CAISILPTGSNTEAFF. In nucleotides, the CDR3 is TGTGCCATCAGTATACTACCGACAGGGTCGAACACTGAAGCTTTCTTT.

V and J are TRBV28 and TRBJ2-7, with 10 bases identical to TRBD2. Trimming took 7 bases from V and 2 from J; bases not matched to a gene: 11. Looked up from germline, CDR1 is MDHEN and CDR2 is SYDVKM. CDR3 length equals 16 residues. Written as DNA, the CDR3 is TGTGCCAGCATCAGTCCAGCGGGAGGGTCAACCTACGAGCAGTACTTC. Translated: CASISPAGGSTYEQYF.

The V gene is TRBV5-1, the J gene TRBJ2-1; D may be TRBD2 (5 bases). The V and J ends lost 5 bases and 10 bases respectively, with 22 bases between them. The germline CDR1 and CDR2 sequences are SGHRS and YFSETQ. The CDR3 runs to 15 residues. This CDR3 is CASSPGLASDGEQFF. The CDR3 region has the DNA TGCGCCAGCAGTCCCGGACTTGCTAGTGACGGGGAGCAGTTCTTC. The full variable domain, in which reference TRBV5-1 and TRBJ2-1 provide the parts outside the CDR3, is KAGVTQTPRYLIKTRGQQVTLSCSPISGHRSVSWYQQTPGQGLQFLFEYFSETQRNKGNFPGRFSGRQFSNSRSEMNVSTLELGDSALYLCASSPGLASDGEQFFGPGTRLTVL.

The chain joins TRBV10-3 to TRBJ2-3, with TRBD2 matching over 8 bases. CDR3 length equals 14 residues. With V trimmed by 10 bases and J by 4 bases, 10 bases remained unmatched. Germline assignment: CDR1 ENHRY and CDR2 SYGVKD. For the CDR3, the DNA is TGTGCCAGTAGTAGCGGGATCATTGCAGATACGCAGTATTTT. Translation: CASSSGIIADTQYF.

The table lists this clone with a few counts. The gene calls are TRBV16 and TRBJ1-4; D ambiguous. This CDR3 has 18 residues. Germline V gene data show CDR1 as KGHSY and CDR2 as FQNENV. The ends were cut back, 0 bases at V and 4 bases at J, with 18 bases in the middle. Here the CDR3 DNA reads TGTGCCAGCAGCCAATCGATCGACAAGCTCTATTATAATGAAAAACTGTTTTTT. Residues: CASSQSIDKLYYNEKLFF. The entire variable domain, with the rest obtained from reference TRBV16 and TRBJ1-4, is as follows: GEEVAQTPKHLVRGEGQKAKLYCAPIKGHSYVFWYQQVLKNEFKFLISFQNENVFDETGMPKERFSAKCLPNSPCSLEIQATKLEDSAVYFCASSQSIDKLYYNEKLFFGSGTQLSVL.

The rearrangement links TRBV11-2 to TRBJ2-7, with D possibly matching TRBD1 (5 bases). The CDR3 runs 15 residues. V was pared by 7 bases and J by 4 bases, with 20 bases between. The germline V gene encodes CDR1 SGHAT and CDR2 FQNNGV. In DNA, the CDR3 is TGTGCCAGCACCATCAGTTTCTCAGGGATATACGAGCAGTACTTC. Its translation: CASTISFSGIYEQYF.

The sample holds one count of this clone. This chain joins TRBV5-4 and TRBJ2-7; 7 positions agree with TRBD1. Germline loops: CDR1 SGHNT, CDR2 YYREEE (reference sequence). The CDR3 has 15 residues. J lost 2 bases, V lost 4 bases, and 9 bases had no gene match. This CDR3 is CASSRGQVGAYEQYF. CDR3 sequence (DNA): TGTGCCAGCAGCCGCGGACAGGTTGGGGCCTACGAGCAGTACTTC.